This T cell receptor beta chain appears in the sequencing data of a study of radiotherapy plus CTLA-4 blockade in lung cancer. At the level of the study: Objective responses were documented in around 18% of patients, with disease control in around 30%.

The study, taken as a whole, reports: Following radiotherapy plus ipilimumab, tumor-derived TCR clones expanded in the blood.

Sequencing used immunoSEQ multiplex PCR; TCRdb keeps in-frame clones, though not all of them. Of roughly 90,000 clones in the sample, roughly four fifths were seen once. The CDR3 consists of 15 residues. CDR1 SQVTM and CDR2 ANQGSEA come from the germline V gene. The ends were cut back, 0 bases at V and 0 bases at J, with 12 bases in the middle. As to this clone: Antigen unknown.

Sequencing was performed on peripheral blood, taken from a patient treated with radiotherapy plus ipilimumab. V and J are TRBV29-1 and TRBJ2-7; D not certain. The sequence was collected from a human donor with non-small cell lung cancer that progressed on radiotherapy plus ipilimumab. In nucleotides, the CDR3 is TGCAGCGTTGAAGATCCCAATATCAGCTCCTACGAGCAGTACTTC. Its translation: CSVEDPNISSYEQYF.